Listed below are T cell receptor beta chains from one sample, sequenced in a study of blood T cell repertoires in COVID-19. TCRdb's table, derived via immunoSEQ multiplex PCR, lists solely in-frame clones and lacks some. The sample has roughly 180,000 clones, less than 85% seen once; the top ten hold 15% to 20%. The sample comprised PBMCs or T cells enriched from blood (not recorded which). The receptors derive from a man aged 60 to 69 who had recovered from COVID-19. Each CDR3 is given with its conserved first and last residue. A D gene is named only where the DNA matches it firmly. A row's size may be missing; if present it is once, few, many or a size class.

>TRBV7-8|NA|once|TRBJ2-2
TGTGCCAGCAGCTTAGCTATATCCACCGGGGAGCTGTTTTTT
CASSLAISTGELFF
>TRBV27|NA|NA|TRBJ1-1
TGTGCCAGCAGTTTATCCCACACGCTGAACACTGAAGCTTTCTTT
CASSLSHTLNTEAFF
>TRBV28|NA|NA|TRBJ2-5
TGTGCCAGCAGTTTATCCCGCCAAGAGACCCAGTACTTC
CASSLSRQETQYF
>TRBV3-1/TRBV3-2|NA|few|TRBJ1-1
TGTGCCAGCAAAAAGGACCCAGCGGACACTGAAGCTTTCTTT
CASKKDPADTEAFF
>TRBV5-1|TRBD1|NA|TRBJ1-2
TGCGCCAGCAGCTTGGAGGGGGCAGGGGGCGCAAGTGGCTACACCTTC
CASSLEGAGGASGYTF
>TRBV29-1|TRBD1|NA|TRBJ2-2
TGCAGCGTTTATTCCGGACAGGGGAACACCGGGGAGCTGTTTTTT
CSVYSGQGNTGELFF
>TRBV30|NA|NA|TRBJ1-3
TGTGCCTGCACGACAGGTCCGAACACCATATATTTT
CACTTGPNTIYF
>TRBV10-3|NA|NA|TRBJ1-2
TGTGCCATCAGTGAGCGTGGTGGAGGCTCTAACTATGGCTACACCTTC
CAISERGGGSNYGYTF
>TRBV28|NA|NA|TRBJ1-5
TGTGCCAGCAGTTTAAAATATAGTGTCAATCAGCCCCAGCATTTT
CASSLKYSVNQPQHF
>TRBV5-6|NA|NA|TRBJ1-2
TGTGCCAGCAGCTTACCCTGGGGCGGGAATAACTATGGCTACACCTTC
CASSLPWGGNNYGYTF
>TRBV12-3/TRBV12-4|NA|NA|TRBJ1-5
TGTGCCAGCAGTTTCCACCGGGATCAGCCCCAGCATTTT
CASSFHRDQPQHF